One T cell receptor (beta chain) is described in this entry. This sample was taken from a study of shared clonotypes between healthy human individuals. Data came from immunoSEQ multiplex PCR; TCRdb stores just in-frame clones and leaves some out. This sample has around 980,000 clones, with 75% to 80% found just once. Germline V lookup: CDR1 MDHEN, CDR2 SYDVKM. Trimming cost V 6 bases and J 4 bases, with 11 bases left between them. The CDR3 runs to 13 residues. Source material: memory CD4+ T cells from PBMCs. Subset: CD45RA-negative fraction. This chain connects TRBV28 to TRBJ2-3; the D gene could be TRBD1 or TRBD2 (5 bases each). The sequence came from a man between 18 and 29 years old in good health. Some clones in this sample may be carry-over from other donors' samples. The CDR3 DNA follows: TGTGCCAGCAGGAGGGGCTACGCAGATACGCAGTATTTT. Protein sequence: CASRRGYADTQYF.